Listed here are 20 T cell receptor beta chains from one sample, sequenced in a study of chemoradiotherapy in HPV16-positive cancers. The data were produced by immunoSEQ multiplex PCR, yet TCRdb's version contains in-frame clones alone and is incomplete. The table includes fewer than 40,000 clones, 75% to 85% detected once. The sample here was blood, taken from a patient who underwent chemoradiotherapy. All receptors come from a human donor with HPV-associated anogenital cancer.

This rearrangement joins TRBV4-1 to TRBJ2-2; D not resolved. CDR1 is MGHRA, CDR2 YSYEKL, per germline. V lost 4 bases and J 1 base, leaving 13 bases between the germline ends. The CDR3 sequence is 16 residues long. The CDR3: CASSRERIGNTGELFF. As DNA, the CDR3 is TGCGCCAGCAGCCGCGAGCGTATCGGGAACACCGGGGAGCTGTTTTTT.

The genes are TRBV11-2 and TRBJ2-5; the match to TRBD2 covers 11 bases. Germline V gene lookup returns CDR1 SGHAT and CDR2 FQNNGV. The ends lost 7 bases at V and 2 bases at J; junction bases unmatched: 9. CDR3 length: 16 residues. Here the CDR3 reads CASTEILAGGQETQYF. CDR3 DNA sequence: TGTGCCAGCACCGAAATTCTAGCGGGGGGTCAAGAGACCCAGTACTTC.

The chain links TRBV7-3 to TRBJ2-7, with no clear D. CDR1 and CDR2 (germline): SGHTA, FQGTGA. CDR3 size: 13 residues. Between the trimmed V and J ends, which lost 2 bases and 2 bases, there was a span of 7 bases. The DNA of the CDR3 is TGTGCCAGCAGCTTATCTGAAACCTACGAGCAGTACTTC. Its translation is CASSLSETYEQYF.

The rearrangement links TRBV27 to TRBJ1-2; tentative D call: TRBD1 (5 bases). V was pared by 5 bases and J by 5 bases, with 18 bases between. CDR1 is MNHEY, CDR2 SMNVEV, per germline (reference sequence). This CDR3 is built from 15 residues. The CDR3, as DNA: TGTGCCAGCAGTCCCGATTTGGCAGGGTGGTATGGCTACACCTTC. It encodes CASSPDLAGWYGYTF.

This clone was counted between two and nine times. The chain has TRBV2 and TRBJ2-7; the D gene is possibly TRBD1 (6 bases). Trimming took 6 bases from V and 0 from J, leaving 15 bases between them. Per the germline V gene, CDR1 is SNHLY and CDR2 is FYNNEI. This CDR3 contains 15 residues. CDR3 nucleotide sequence: TGTGCCAGCAGGCCACAGGGTGCCCACTCCTACGAGCAGTACTTC. Encoded protein: CASRPQGAHSYEQYF.

This clone was counted a few times. This rearrangement joins TRBV18 to TRBJ2-2; D gene unclear. Germline CDR1 reads KGHSH; CDR2 reads LQKENI. There are 15 residues in the CDR3. Trimming removed 0 bases from V and 2 bases from J, with 7 bases in between. For the CDR3, the DNA is TGTGCCAGCTCACCACCCTCCCGTAACACCGGGGAGCTGTTTTTT. Protein product: CASSPPSRNTGELFF.

V usage is TRBV7-9 and J usage is TRBJ2-7, with TRBD1 matching 9 bases. The CDR3 consists of 15 residues. Germline V gene data show CDR1 as SEHNR and CDR2 as FQNEAQ (reference sequence). V shed 4 bases and J 3 bases; nucleotides not matched to a gene: 7. CDR3 sequence reads: CASSYPGTGYYEQYF. CDR3 nucleotide sequence: TGTGCCAGCAGCTATCCCGGGACAGGGTACTACGAGCAGTACTTC.

The chain couples TRBV27 to TRBJ1-2; D unclear. In germline, CDR1 is MNHEY, CDR2 SMNVEV (reference sequence). V lost 3 bases, J lost 7 bases, and 18 bases lay in between. The CDR3 has 15 amino acids. The CDR3 DNA is TGTGCCAGCAGTTTGTGGGATGGAGGAGTCGGTGGCTACACCTTC. Protein: CASSLWDGGVGGYTF.

The chain is built from TRBV10-3 and TRBJ2-5, with 10 bases that match TRBD1. J lost 5 bases, V lost 7 bases, and 4 bases had no gene match. CDR1 is ENHRY, CDR2 SYGVKD, per germline. CDR3 length equals 13 residues. The CDR3 coding sequence is TGTGCCATCAAGGGACAGGGGAGGGAGACCCAGTACTTC. Amino acid sequence: CAIKGQGRETQYF.

This clone was seen just once. V is TRBV27 and J is TRBJ2-7; 9 bases line up with TRBD2. This CDR3 has 15 residues. Per the germline V gene, CDR1 is MNHEY and CDR2 is SMNVEV (reference sequence). J lost 6 bases, V lost 6 bases, and 12 bases had no gene match. The CDR3 is CASSPRPGLAGEQYF. The CDR3, as DNA: TGTGCCAGCAGCCCCCGTCCGGGACTAGCAGGCGAGCAGTACTTC.

The chain uses TRBV7-9 and TRBJ1-5, with a possible D match to TRBD1 (5 bases). V was shortened by 5 bases and J by 6 bases, with 11 bases between the two germline ends. The CDR3 is 13 amino acids. Germline values: CDR1 SEHNR, CDR2 FQNEAQ (reference sequence). The CDR3 here is CASSPGIGQPQHF. CDR3 DNA: TGTGCCAGCAGCCCAGGGATCGGTCAGCCCCAGCATTTT.

The V gene is TRBV5-6, the J gene TRBJ1-2; the D gene is possibly TRBD1 (6 bases). V lost 0 bases to trimming and J lost 5 bases, with 14 bases between them. Looked up from germline, CDR1 is SGHDT and CDR2 is YYEEEE. This CDR3 has 15 residues. The CDR3, as DNA: TGTGCCAGCAGCTTGGCCTGGGGGGCGCGTTATGGCTACACCTTC. Its translation: CASSLAWGARYGYTF.

The V call is TRBV4-2, the J call TRBJ2-3; 9 bases match TRBD2. Trimming at V came to 1 base and at J to 5 bases, leaving 10 bases not matched to a gene. Per the germline V gene, CDR1 is LGHNA and CDR2 is YNFKEQ. This CDR3 spans 17 amino acids. CDR3 amino acids: CASSQVLAGGQEDTQYF. The CDR3 DNA follows: TGTGCCAGCAGCCAAGTGCTTGCGGGGGGGCAGGAAGATACGCAGTATTTT.

This sequence joins TRBV5-6 and TRBJ2-7; D is unresolved. The CDR3 totals 12 residues. Trimming shortened V by 2 bases and J by 5 bases, and 8 bases separated the two germline ends. Germline V lookup: CDR1 SGHDT, CDR2 YYEEEE. The CDR3 sequence is CASSFAGNEQYF. Written as DNA, the CDR3 is TGTGCCAGCAGCTTTGCTGGGAACGAGCAGTACTTC.

This sequence joins TRBV5-4 and TRBJ2-5; 9 bases match TRBD1. J was trimmed by 5 bases and V by 4 bases; bases with no gene match: 9. The germline V gene encodes CDR1 SGHNT and CDR2 YYREEE (reference sequence). CDR3 length: 15 amino acids. The CDR3 spells CASSRPGTGNETQYF. For the CDR3, the DNA is TGTGCCAGCAGCCGTCCCGGGACAGGGAACGAGACCCAGTACTTC. The full variable domain, in which reference TRBV5-4 and TRBJ2-5 provide the parts outside the CDR3, is ETGVTQSPTHLIKTRGQQVTLRCSSQSGHNTVSWYQQALGQGPQFIFQYYREEENGRGNFPPRFSGLQFPNYSSELNVNALELDDSALYLCASSRPGTGNETQYFGPGTRLLVL.

The genes are TRBV27 and TRBJ2-1, with a weak D call TRBD1 (5 bases). The germline V and J ends were trimmed by 5 bases and 3 bases, with 11 bases remaining between them. The CDR3 runs 14 residues. Germline CDR1 is MNHEY and CDR2 is SMNVEV (reference sequence). The CDR3 here is CASSATDHYNEQFF. CDR3 bases: TGTGCCAGCAGTGCGACAGACCACTACAATGAGCAGTTCTTC.

There are a few counts of this clone. The rearrangement joins TRBV4-1 to TRBJ1-4; D gene unclear. The CDR3 totals 15 residues. The germline CDR1 and CDR2 sequences are MGHRA and YSYEKL. V dropped 4 bases and J dropped 6 bases, with 15 bases sitting between them. The CDR3 loop reads CASSLERVWHEKLFF. The CDR3, as DNA: TGCGCCAGCAGCCTGGAAAGGGTTTGGCATGAAAAACTGTTTTTT.

This sequence joins TRBV5-1 and TRBJ2-5; 7 bases align to TRBD2. CDR1 is SGHRS and CDR2 is YFSETQ in the germline V gene. This CDR3 is built from 15 residues. V lost 2 bases to trimming and J lost 1 base; unmatched junction nucleotides: 5. CDR3 amino acids: CASSFPSGAQETQYF. CDR3 DNA: TGCGCCAGCAGCTTTCCTAGCGGAGCCCAAGAGACCCAGTACTTC. Full variable domain (missing parts from reference TRBV5-1 and TRBJ2-5): KAGVTQTPRYLIKTRGQQVTLSCSPISGHRSVSWYQQTPGQGLQFLFEYFSETQRNKGNFPGRFSGRQFSNSRSEMNVSTLELGDSALYLCASSFPSGAQETQYFGPGTRLLVL.

This chain uses TRBV29-1 with TRBJ1-1; 7 bases are a match to TRBD1. Germline loops: CDR1 SQVTM, CDR2 ANQGSEA. This CDR3 has 11 amino acids. The junction had 3 bases not matched to a gene; V was cut back by 4 bases and J by 7 bases. The chain's CDR3 is CSVGRGREAFF. Here the CDR3 DNA reads TGCAGCGTTGGAAGGGGGCGTGAAGCTTTCTTT.

The CDR3 loop is CASSTTSDEQFF. The CDR3 nucleotides read TGTGCCAGCAGTACGACATCGGATGAGCAGTTCTTC. The rearrangement uses TRBV6-1 and TRBJ2-1; D call uncertain. The CDR3 is 12 residues long. Germline CDR1 and CDR2: MNHNS and SASEGT. V was shortened by 5 bases and J by 8 bases, with 10 bases between the two germline ends.